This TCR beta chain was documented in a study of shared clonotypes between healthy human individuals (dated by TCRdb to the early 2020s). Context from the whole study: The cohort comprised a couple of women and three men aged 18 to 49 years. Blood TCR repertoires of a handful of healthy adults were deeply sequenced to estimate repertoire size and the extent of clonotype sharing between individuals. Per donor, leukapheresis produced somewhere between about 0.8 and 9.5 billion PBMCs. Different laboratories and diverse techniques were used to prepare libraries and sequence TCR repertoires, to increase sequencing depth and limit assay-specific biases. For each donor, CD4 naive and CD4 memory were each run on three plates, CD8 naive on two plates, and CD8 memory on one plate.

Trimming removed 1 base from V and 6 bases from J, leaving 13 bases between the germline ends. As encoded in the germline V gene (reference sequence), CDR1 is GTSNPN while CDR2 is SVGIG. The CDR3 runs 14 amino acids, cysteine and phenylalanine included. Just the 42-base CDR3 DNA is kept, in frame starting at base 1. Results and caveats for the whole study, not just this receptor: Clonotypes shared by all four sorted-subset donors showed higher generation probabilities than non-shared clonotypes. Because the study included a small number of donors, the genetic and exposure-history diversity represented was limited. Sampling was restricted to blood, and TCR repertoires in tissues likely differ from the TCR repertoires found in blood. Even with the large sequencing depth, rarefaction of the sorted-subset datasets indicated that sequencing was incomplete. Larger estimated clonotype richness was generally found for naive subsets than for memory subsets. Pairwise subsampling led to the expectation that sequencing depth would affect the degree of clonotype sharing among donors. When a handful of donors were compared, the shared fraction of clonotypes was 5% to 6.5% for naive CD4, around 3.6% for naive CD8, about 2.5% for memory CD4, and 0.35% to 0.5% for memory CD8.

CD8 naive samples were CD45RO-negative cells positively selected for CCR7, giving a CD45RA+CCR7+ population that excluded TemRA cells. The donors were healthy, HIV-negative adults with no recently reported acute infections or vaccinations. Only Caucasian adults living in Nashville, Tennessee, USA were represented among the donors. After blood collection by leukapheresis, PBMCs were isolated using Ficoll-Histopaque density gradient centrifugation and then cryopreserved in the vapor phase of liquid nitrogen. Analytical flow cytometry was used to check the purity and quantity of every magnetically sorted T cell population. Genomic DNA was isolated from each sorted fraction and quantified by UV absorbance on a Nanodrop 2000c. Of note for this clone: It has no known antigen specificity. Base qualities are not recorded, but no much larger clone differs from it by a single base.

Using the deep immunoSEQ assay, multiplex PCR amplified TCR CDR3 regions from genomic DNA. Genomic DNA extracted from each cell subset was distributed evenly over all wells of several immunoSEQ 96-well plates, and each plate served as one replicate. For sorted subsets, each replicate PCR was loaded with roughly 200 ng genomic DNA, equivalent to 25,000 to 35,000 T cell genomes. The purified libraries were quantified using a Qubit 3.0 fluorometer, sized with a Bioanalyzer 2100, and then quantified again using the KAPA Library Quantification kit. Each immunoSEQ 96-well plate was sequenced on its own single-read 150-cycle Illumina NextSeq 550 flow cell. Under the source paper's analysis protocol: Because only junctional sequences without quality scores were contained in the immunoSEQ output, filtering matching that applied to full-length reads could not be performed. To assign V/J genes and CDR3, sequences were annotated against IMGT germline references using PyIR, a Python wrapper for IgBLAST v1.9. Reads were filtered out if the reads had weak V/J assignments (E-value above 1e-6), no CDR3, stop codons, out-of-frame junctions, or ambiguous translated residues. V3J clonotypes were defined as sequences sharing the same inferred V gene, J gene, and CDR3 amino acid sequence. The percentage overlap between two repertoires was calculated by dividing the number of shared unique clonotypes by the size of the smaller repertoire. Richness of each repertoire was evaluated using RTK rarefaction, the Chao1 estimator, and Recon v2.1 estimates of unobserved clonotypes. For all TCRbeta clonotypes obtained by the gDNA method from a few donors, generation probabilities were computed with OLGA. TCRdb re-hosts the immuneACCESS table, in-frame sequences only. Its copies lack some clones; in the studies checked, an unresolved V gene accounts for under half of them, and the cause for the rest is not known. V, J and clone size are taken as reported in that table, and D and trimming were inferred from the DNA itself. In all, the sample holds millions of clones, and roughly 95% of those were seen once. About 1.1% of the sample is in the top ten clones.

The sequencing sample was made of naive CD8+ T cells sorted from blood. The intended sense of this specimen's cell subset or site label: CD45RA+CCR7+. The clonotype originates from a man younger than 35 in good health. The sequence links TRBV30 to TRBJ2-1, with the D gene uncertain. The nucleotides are TGTGCCTGGAGTGGTGGGTTTAGTAGCAATGAGCAGTTCTTC. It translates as CAWSGGFSSNEQFF.